This T cell receptor beta chain was observed in a study of T cell responses to AZD1222 COVID-19 vaccine (dated by TCRdb to the early 2020s). For the wider study: AZD1222 recipients given second doses at about 4 weeks or at about 12 weeks were pooled, since spike-specific TCR depth and breadth were not found to differ between the two schedules. A total of about 230 trial participants underwent TCR sequencing, of whom some 210 received two doses of AZD1222 and about 25 received two doses of the MenACWY control vaccine. Trial participants were enrolled by age into subgroups of 18-55, 56-69 and 70-plus years, and approximately 150, 30 and 60 TCR-sequenced participants, respectively, were included in these subgroups.

The CDR3 regions of human TCRbeta chains were analyzed by immunosequencing. Under the source paper's analysis protocol: TCRs in the repertoires were matched against a reference library of SARS-CoV-2-specific TCRs that had been generated with the MIRA antigen-specificity platform. Breadth was defined as the fraction of unique TCRs that were SARS-CoV-2-associated, and depth was defined as the fraction of total T cells that were SARS-CoV-2-associated. Using the MIRA data, each spike-specific TCR was assigned both to the spike region to which the TCR was reactive and to a CD4 or CD8 class. Log10-transformed breadth and depth values were compared by one-way ANOVA with Sidak's multiple comparisons tests. TCRdb stores this immuneACCESS table with in-frame sequences only. Part of the clones is absent; in the studies checked, under half of the shortfall reflects unresolved V genes, and no reason is known for the rest. That table is the source of V, J and clone size, and D and trimming were worked out from the DNA. Within this sample are about 150,000 clones, with roughly 92% of them counted one time only. Of the sample, over 1.5% falls within the top ten clones.

The investigation overall reported the following: In the small 56-69-year group, the increase in depth fell short of significance, most likely because of low power. Conclusions about previously exposed vaccinees are limited because only 6 or 7 AZD1222 recipients were SARS-CoV-2 seropositive at baseline. Most participants were white British and females outnumbered males, and the authors suggested that clonal diversity may have been underestimated. After two AZD1222 doses, spike-specific TCR breadth and depth were significantly higher than at day 0 and than in MenACWY recipients. Vaccine-associated CD4 TCRs spanned the whole spike protein, with dominant responses in regions 160-218 and 743-854. Epitopes outside the regions mutated in the B.1.351 and B.1.1.7 variants were reportedly recognized by nearly half of the unique spike-specific TCRs. No day 14 peak-response samples were available, so repertoires were characterized only after the peak T cell response.

The sample's time point label is to be understood as: baseline before first vaccination. Vaccinee samples came from UK trials COV001 and COV002, including a single-blind randomized controlled phase 2/3 trial of AZD1222 (ChAdOx1 nCoV-19) in healthy adults. For TCRbeta chain sequencing, PBMC samples from trial participants were taken at day 0 and at day 28 after the second dose. This clone turned up a few times. There is no known antigen for this receptor. Base qualities are not at hand, and no much larger clone is one base apart. A distance of 8 bases separates the germline ends of V and J, which lose 0 bases and 4 bases respectively. CDR1 and CDR2, looked up from the germline V gene (reference sequence), are SGHNT and YYREEE. From the cysteine through the phenylalanine, the CDR3 covers 13 amino acids. Only the CDR3 DNA is retained, 39 bases long and in frame from the first base.

Here the sequenced sample was peripheral blood, taken on day 0 of AZD1222 vaccination. Recombination joined TRBV5-4 with TRBJ2-7; the D gene identity is not certain. The source of this sequence is an adult in good health. The sequence in DNA is TGTGCCAGCAGCTTGGATCTAGGATACGAGCAGTACTTC. Translated, it reads CASSLDLGYEQYF.